One sample yielded the 10 T cell receptor beta chains listed below, sequenced in a study of blood T cell repertoires in COVID-19. Profiling relied on immunoSEQ multiplex PCR, and the TCRdb table lists in-frame clones only, not all of them. The sample shows 150,000 or so clones, roughly 85% of them seen only once. Material: peripheral blood. Receptors originate from a woman aged 55-75 years with COVID-19, enrolled during active disease.

V gene TRBV2 combines with J gene TRBJ2-3, with 7 nucleotides matching TRBD1. CDR1 SNHLY and CDR2 FYNNEI come from the germline V gene. The CDR3 totals 14 residues. J was trimmed by 2 bases and V by 8 bases; bases with no gene match: 7. The CDR3 here is CASQGQDYTDTQYF. DNA of the CDR3: TGTGCCAGCCAAGGACAGGATTACACAGATACGCAGTATTTT. The whole variable domain, filled in from reference TRBV2 and TRBJ2-3, reads EPEVTQTPSHQVTQMGQEVILRCVPISNHLYFYWYRQILGQKVEFLVSFYNNEISEKSEIFDDQFSVERPDGSNFTLKIRSTKLEDSAMYFCASQGQDYTDTQYFGPGTRLTVL.

Here the CDR3 reads CASGSVNTEAFF. The CDR3 region has the DNA TGTGCCAGCGGCAGTGTTAACACTGAAGCTTTCTTT. This chain uses TRBV12-3 or TRBV12-4 with TRBJ1-1; D is uncertain. V lost 8 bases, J lost 2 bases, and 9 bases lay in between. This CDR3 has 12 residues.

A few counts support this clone. This chain links TRBV10-3 with TRBJ1-1; 7 nucleotides align to TRBD1. This CDR3 is 14 amino acids long. V was clipped by 4 bases and J by 6 bases; unmatched bases: 8. Looked up from germline, CDR1 is ENHRY and CDR2 is SYGVKD. The CDR3 DNA is TGTGCCATCAGTGTCAGTGGGACAGCTTCTGAAGCTTTCTTT. Amino acid sequence: CAISVSGTASEAFF.

This CDR3 reads CASSQDQGTSNYGYTF. For the CDR3, the DNA is TGTGCCAGCAGCCAAGATCAGGGCACGTCCAACTATGGCTACACCTTC. This chain connects TRBV14 to TRBJ1-2; TRBD1 is a possible D gene (5 bases). CDR3 length equals 16 residues. Germline V gives CDR1 SGHDN, CDR2 FVKESK. V was trimmed by 0 bases and J by 2 bases, leaving 13 bases between them.

The chain employs TRBV3-1 (or the pseudogene TRBV3-2) and TRBJ2-5, with D maybe TRBD2 (6 bases). The V gene lost 1 base and the J gene lost 5 bases, with 17 bases spanning the gap. The CDR3 spans 16 residues. CDR1 and CDR2 from the germline V gene are LGHDT and YNNKEL (reference sequence). The CDR3 sequence: CASSQVVPLEGETQYF. In DNA, the CDR3 is TGTGCCAGCAGCCAAGTAGTCCCACTGGAGGGGGAGACCCAGTACTTC.

This chain joins TRBV3-1 (or the pseudogene TRBV3-2) and TRBJ2-5; 7 bases align to TRBD2. The CDR3 sequence is 13 residues long. V dropped 9 bases and J dropped 2; count of bases not matched to a gene: 6. Germline-derived CDR1 and CDR2 are LGHDT and YNNKEL (reference sequence). The CDR3 DNA reads TGTGCCAGTTCGGGGGGTTCACAAGAGACCCAGTACTTC. Translating gives CASSGGSQETQYF.

The chain carries TRBV7-2 and TRBJ1-1, with D unclear. Germline assignment: CDR1 SGHTA and CDR2 FQGNSA. Trimming removed 5 bases from V and 9 bases from J, with 19 bases in between. The CDR3 has 14 amino acids. The CDR3 protein is CASSGIGLTGKAFF. The CDR3 nucleotides read TGTGCCAGCAGCGGGATTGGGCTCACGGGAAAAGCTTTCTTT.

This sequence joins TRBV9 and TRBJ2-6; a possible D gene is TRBD1 (6 bases). V was shortened by 3 bases and J by 0 bases, with 13 bases between the two germline ends. The CDR3 extends over 17 amino acids. Germline values: CDR1 SGDLS, CDR2 YYNGEE. In DNA form, the CDR3 reads TGTGCCAGCAGCGAGGGACACCTCCCCTCTGGGGCCAACGTCCTGACTTTC. Protein sequence: CASSEGHLPSGANVLTF.

The J gene is TRBJ2-1, the V gene TRBV7-8; 7 bases agree with TRBD2. V trimming: 0 bases; J trimming: 7 bases; junction bases outside the gene matches: 3. This CDR3 has 14 amino acids. The germline V gene encodes CDR1 SGHVS and CDR2 FQNEAQ. The CDR3 DNA reads as TGTGCCAGCAGCTTAGCCCGGACTAGTAATGAGCAGTTCTTC. It codes for CASSLARTSNEQFF.

This chain links TRBV19 with TRBJ1-1; TRBD1 is a possible D gene (5 bases). This CDR3 has 13 residues. Germline assignment: CDR1 LNHDA and CDR2 SQIVND (reference sequence). Trimming cost V 7 bases and J 0 bases, with 9 bases left between them. CDR3 sequence reads: CASNRGVNTEAFF. In DNA, the CDR3 is TGTGCCAGTAATAGGGGTGTGAACACTGAAGCTTTCTTT.